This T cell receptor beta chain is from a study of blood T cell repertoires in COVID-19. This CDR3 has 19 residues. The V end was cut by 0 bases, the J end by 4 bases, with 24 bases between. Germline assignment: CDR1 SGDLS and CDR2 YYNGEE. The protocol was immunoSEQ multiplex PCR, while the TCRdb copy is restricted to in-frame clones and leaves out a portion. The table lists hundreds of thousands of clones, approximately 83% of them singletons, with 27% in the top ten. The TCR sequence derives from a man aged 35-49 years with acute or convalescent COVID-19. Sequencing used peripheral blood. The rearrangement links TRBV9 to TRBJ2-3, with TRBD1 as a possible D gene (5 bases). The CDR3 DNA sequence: TGTGCCAGCAGCGTAGAGGGTTTGGGGCTAGACGGTACCCCAGATACGCAGTATTTT. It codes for CASSVEGLGLDGTPDTQYF.